This passage covers 2 T cell receptor beta chains from one sample sequenced in a study of PD-1 blockade in classical Hodgkin lymphoma. Described time point: cycle 4 day 1 (C4D1), after 5 to 7 weeks of nivolumab. All the patients suffered relapse after autologous stem cell transplantation, and brentuximab vedotin exposure differed. Measured with immunoSEQ multiplex PCR; TCRdb has only the in-frame clones, and not every one. Of 50,000 to 65,000 clones listed, about 90% are singletons. The specimen comprised peripheral blood mononuclear cells (PBMCs), sampled before the fourth cycle of nivolumab. These receptors all come from a human donor with classical Hodgkin lymphoma.

This clone occurred once. The chain links TRBV30 to TRBJ1-2, with D perhaps matching TRBD1 (5 bases). Per the germline V gene, CDR1 is GTSNPN and CDR2 is SVGIG (reference sequence). The CDR3 is 12 amino acids. Trimming took 2 bases from V and 7 from J, leaving 11 bases between them. The CDR3 DNA reads TGTGCCTGGAGTCCGGTGGGGGGTGGCTACACCTTC. This gives the protein CAWSPVGGGYTF.

As regards this clone: The germline gene is not matched at one end of the junction; a read error may be the cause. The rearrangement uses TRBV7-8 and TRBJ1-2; no definite D call. The CDR3 is 11 amino acids. Germline CDR1 SGHVS, CDR2 FQNEAQ. The CDR3, as DNA: TGTGCCAGCAGCTCTTATCAAACCTTCGTCTTC. Its translation is CASSSYQTFVF. Based on the CDR3 plus reference TRBV7-8 and TRBJ1-2, the full variable domain is GAGVSQSPRYKVAKRGQDVALRCDPISGHVSLFWYQQALGQGPEFLTYFQNEAQLDKSGLPSDRFFAERPEGSVSTLKIQRTQQEDSAVYLCASSSYQTFVFGSGTRLTVV.